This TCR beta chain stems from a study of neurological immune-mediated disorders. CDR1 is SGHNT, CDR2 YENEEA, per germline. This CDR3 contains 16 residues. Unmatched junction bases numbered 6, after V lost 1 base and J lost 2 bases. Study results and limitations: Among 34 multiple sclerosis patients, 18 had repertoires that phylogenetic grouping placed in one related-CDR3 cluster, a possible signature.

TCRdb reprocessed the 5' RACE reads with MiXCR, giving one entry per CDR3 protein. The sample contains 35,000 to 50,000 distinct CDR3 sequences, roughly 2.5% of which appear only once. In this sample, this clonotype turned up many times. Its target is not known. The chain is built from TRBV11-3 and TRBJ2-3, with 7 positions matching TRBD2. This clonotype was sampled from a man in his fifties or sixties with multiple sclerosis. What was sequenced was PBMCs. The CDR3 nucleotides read TGTGCCAGCAGCTTAGCCCTTGGACTAGACACAGATACGCAGTATTTT. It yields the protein CASSLALGLDTDTQYF.